The entry below describes one T cell receptor beta chain. TCRdb's table, derived via immunoSEQ multiplex PCR, lists solely in-frame clones and lacks some. The sample has 400,000 to 550,000 clones; about 85% are singletons. The sample comes from a study of blood T cell repertoires in COVID-19. About the study: The analysed material was cDNA or gDNA that came from T cells, B-cell-depleted T cells, or PBMCs.

Per germline, CDR1 MDHEN and CDR2 SYDVKM. The trim removed 3 bases at V and 6 bases at J, leaving 8 bases unmatched. The CDR3 runs 16 residues. V usage is TRBV28 and J usage is TRBJ1-2, with 12 bases lining up with TRBD1. The sequence derives from a woman aged 18-29 years with acute COVID-19. The sample comprised PBMCs or T cells enriched from blood (not recorded which). The CDR3 here is CASSLGQGAQINGYTF. CDR3 nucleotide sequence: TGTGCCAGCAGTTTGGGACAGGGGGCGCAAATAAATGGCTACACCTTC.